This T cell receptor beta chain was obtained from a study of control samples from healthy donors and cancer patients. Clones were sequenced by immunoSEQ multiplex PCR, and TCRdb holds only the in-frame ones, with some missing. In the table there are more than 110,000 clones, around 90% of which are singletons. The TCR was taken from a man younger than 45 in good health. The sample consisted of blood.

This CDR3 is CASSFEPEETYEQYF. In DNA, the CDR3 is TGTGCCAGCAGCTTTGAACCCGAAGAAACCTACGAGCAGTACTTC. J is TRBJ2-7 and V is TRBV12-1. TRBV12-1 is annotated as a pseudogene. This CDR3 comprises 15 residues.